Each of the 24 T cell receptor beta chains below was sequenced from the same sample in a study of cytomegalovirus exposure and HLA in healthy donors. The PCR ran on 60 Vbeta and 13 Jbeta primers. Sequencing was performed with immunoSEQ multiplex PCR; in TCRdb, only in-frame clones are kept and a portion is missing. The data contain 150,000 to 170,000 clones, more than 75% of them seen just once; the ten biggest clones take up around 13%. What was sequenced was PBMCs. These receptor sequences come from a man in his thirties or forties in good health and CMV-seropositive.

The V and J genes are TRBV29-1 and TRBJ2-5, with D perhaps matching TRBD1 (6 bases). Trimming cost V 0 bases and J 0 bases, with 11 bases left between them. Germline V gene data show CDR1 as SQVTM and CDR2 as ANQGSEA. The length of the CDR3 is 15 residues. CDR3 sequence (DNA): TGCAGCGTTGAAGAGGGCCGGACAGACCAAGAGACCCAGTACTTC. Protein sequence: CSVEEGRTDQETQYF.

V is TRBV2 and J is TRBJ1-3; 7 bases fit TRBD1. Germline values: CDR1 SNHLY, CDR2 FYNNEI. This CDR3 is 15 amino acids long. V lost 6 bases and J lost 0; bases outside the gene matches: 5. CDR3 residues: CASSRDRASGNTIYF. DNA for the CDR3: TGTGCCAGCAGCCGAGACAGGGCCTCTGGAAACACCATATATTTT.

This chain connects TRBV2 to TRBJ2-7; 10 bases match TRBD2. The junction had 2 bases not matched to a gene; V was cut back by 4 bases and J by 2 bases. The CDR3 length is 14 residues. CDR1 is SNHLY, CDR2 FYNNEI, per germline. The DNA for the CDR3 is TGTGCCAGCAGTGGGACTAGCGGACCCTACGAGCAGTACTTC. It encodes CASSGTSGPYEQYF. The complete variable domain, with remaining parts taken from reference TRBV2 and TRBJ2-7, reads EPEVTQTPSHQVTQMGQEVILRCVPISNHLYFYWYRQILGQKVEFLVSFYNNEISEKSEIFDDQFSVERPDGSNFTLKIRSTKLEDSAMYFCASSGTSGPYEQYFGPGTRLTVT.

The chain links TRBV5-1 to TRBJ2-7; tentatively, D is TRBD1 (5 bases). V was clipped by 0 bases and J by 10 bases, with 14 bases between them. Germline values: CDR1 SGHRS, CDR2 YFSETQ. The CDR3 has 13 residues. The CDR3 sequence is CASSLEGLLGQYF. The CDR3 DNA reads TGCGCCAGCAGCTTGGAGGGGCTTCTAGGACAGTACTTC.

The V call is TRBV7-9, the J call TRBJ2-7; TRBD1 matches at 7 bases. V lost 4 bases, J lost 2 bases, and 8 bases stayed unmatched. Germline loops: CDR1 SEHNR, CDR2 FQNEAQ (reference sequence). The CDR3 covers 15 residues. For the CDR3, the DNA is TGTGCCAGCAGCTCCTACCGGGACAGAGCCTACGAGCAGTACTTC. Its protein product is CASSSYRDRAYEQYF.

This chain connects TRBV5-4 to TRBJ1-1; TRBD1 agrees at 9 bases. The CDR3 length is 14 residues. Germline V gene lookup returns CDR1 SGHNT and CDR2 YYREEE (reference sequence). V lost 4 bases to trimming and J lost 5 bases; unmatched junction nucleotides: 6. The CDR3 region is CASSLRDRVTEAFF. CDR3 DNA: TGTGCCAGCAGCCTTCGGGACAGGGTTACTGAAGCTTTCTTT.

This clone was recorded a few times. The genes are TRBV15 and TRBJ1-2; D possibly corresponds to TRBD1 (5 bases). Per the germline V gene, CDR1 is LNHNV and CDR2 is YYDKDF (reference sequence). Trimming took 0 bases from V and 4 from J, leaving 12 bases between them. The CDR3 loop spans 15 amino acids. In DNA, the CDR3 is TGTGCCACCAGCAGAGATACGCAGGGCGGCTATGGCTACACCTTC. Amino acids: CATSRDTQGGYGYTF.

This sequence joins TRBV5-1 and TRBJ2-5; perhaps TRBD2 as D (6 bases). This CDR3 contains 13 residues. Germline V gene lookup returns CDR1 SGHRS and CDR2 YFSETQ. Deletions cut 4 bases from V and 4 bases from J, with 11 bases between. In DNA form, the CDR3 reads TGCGCCAGCAGCCAACTGGGGGGAGAGACCCAGTACTTC. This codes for CASSQLGGETQYF.

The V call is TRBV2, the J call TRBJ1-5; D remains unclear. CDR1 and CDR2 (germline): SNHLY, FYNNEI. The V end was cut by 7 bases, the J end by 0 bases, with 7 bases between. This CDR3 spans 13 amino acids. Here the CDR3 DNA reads TGTGCCAGCAAAGCCGATAGCAATCAGCCCCAGCATTTT. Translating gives CASKADSNQPQHF.

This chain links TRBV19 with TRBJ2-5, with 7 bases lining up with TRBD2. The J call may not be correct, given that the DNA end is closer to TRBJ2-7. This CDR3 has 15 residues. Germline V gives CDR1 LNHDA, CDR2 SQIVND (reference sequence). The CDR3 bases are TGTGCCAGTAGTCGGGGGGACCGTTACTCCTACGAGCAGTACTTC. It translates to CASSRGDRYSYEQYF.

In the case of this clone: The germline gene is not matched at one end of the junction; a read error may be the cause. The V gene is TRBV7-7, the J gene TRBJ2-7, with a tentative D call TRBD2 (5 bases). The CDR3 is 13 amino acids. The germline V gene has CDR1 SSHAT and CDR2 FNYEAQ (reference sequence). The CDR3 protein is CASSLVGGGEQYF. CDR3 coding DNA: TGTGCTAGCAGCTTAGTGGGCGGAGGCGAGCAGTACTTC.

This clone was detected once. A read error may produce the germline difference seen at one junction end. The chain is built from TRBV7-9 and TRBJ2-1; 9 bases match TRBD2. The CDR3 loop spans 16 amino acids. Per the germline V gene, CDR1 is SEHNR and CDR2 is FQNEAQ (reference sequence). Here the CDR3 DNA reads TGTTCCAGCAGCTTGGGTCTTAGCGGGGGCAACAATGAGCAGTTCTTC. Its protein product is CSSSLGLSGGNNEQFF.

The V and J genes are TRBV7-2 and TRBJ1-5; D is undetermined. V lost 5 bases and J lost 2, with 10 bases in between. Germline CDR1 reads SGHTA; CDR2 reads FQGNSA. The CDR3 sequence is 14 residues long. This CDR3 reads CASSLRIGNQPQHF. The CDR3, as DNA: TGTGCCAGCAGCCTGCGAATTGGCAATCAGCCCCAGCATTTT.

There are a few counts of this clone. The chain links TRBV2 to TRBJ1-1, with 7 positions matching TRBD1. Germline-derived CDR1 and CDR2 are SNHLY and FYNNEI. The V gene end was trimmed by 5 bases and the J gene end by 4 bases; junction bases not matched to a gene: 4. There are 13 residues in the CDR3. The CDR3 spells CASSYDRATEAFF. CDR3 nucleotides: TGTGCCAGCAGTTATGACAGGGCCACTGAAGCTTTCTTT.

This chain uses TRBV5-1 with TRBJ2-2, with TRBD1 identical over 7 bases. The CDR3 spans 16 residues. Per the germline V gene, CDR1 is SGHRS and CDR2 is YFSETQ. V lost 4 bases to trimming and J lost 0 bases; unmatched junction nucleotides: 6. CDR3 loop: CASSVGQISNTGELFF. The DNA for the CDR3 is TGCGCCAGCAGCGTGGGACAGATTTCGAACACCGGGGAGCTGTTTTTT.

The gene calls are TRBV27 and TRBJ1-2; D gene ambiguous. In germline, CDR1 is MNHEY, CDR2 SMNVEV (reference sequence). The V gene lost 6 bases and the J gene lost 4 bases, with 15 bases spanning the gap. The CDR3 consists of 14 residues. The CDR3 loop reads CASSNSERFYGYTF. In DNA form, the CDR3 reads TGTGCCAGCAGCAACTCGGAGCGCTTCTATGGCTACACCTTC.

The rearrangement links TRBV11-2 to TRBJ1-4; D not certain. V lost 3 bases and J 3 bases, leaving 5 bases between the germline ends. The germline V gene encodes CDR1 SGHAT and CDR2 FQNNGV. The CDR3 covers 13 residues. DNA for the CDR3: TGTGCCAGCAGCTTCGGGGCTAATGAAAAACTGTTTTTT. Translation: CASSFGANEKLFF. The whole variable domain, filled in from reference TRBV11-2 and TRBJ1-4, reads EAGVAQSPRYKIIEKRQSVAFWCNPISGHATLYWYQQILGQGPKLLIQFQNNGVVDDSQLPKDRFSAERLKGVDSTLKIQPAKLEDSAVYLCASSFGANEKLFFGSGTQLSVL.

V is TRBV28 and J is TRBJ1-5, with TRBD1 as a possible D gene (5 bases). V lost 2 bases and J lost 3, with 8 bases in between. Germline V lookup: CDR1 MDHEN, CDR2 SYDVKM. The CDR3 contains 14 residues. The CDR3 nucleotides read TGTGCCAGCAGTTTAAGACAGCCCAATCAGCCCCAGCATTTT. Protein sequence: CASSLRQPNQPQHF.

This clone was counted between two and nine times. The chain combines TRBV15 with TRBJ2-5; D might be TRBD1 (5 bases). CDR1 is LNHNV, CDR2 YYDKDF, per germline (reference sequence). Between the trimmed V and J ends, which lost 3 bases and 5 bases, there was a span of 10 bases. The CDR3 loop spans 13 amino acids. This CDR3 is CATSRRQRETQYF. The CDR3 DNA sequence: TGTGCCACCAGCAGGAGACAGAGGGAGACCCAGTACTTC.

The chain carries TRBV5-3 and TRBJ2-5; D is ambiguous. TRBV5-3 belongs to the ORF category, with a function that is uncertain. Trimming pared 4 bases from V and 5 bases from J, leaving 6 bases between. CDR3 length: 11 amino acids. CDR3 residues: CARSQHETQYF. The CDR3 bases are TGTGCCAGAAGCCAACACGAGACCCAGTACTTC.

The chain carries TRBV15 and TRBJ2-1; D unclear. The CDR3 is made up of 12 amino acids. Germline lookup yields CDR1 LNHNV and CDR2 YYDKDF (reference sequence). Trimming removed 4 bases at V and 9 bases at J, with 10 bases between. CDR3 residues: CATSKRPGEQFF. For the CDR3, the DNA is TGTGCCACCAGCAAGCGTCCCGGTGAGCAGTTCTTC. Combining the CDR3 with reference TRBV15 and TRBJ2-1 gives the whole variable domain DAMVIQNPRYQVTQFGKPVTLSCSQTLNHNVMYWYQQKSSQAPKLLFHYYDKDFNNEADTPDNFQSRRPNTSFCFLDIRSPGLGDTAMYLCATSKRPGEQFFGPGTRLTVL.

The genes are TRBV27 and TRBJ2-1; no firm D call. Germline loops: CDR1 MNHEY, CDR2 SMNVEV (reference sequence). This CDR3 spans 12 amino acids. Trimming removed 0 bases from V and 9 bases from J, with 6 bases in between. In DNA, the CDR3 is TGTGCCAGCAGTTTATCGGGCGTTGAGCAGTTCTTC. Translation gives CASSLSGVEQFF.

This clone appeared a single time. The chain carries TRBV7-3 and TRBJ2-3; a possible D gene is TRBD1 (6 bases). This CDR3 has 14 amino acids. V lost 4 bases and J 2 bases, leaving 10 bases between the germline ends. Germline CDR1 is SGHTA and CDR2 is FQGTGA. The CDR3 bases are TGTGCCAGCAGCTCGGCAGGGGCCACAGATACGCAGTATTTT. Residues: CASSSAGATDTQYF.

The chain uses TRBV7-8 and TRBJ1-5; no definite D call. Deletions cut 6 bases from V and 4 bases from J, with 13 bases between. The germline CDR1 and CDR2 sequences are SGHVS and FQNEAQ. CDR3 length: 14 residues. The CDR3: CASSVRSENQPQHF. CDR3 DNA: TGTGCCAGCAGTGTGAGGTCCGAAAATCAGCCCCAGCATTTT. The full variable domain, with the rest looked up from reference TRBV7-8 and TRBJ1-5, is GAGVSQSPRYKVAKRGQDVALRCDPISGHVSLFWYQQALGQGPEFLTYFQNEAQLDKSGLPSDRFFAERPEGSVSTLKIQRTQQEDSAVYLCASSVRSENQPQHFGDGTRLSIL.